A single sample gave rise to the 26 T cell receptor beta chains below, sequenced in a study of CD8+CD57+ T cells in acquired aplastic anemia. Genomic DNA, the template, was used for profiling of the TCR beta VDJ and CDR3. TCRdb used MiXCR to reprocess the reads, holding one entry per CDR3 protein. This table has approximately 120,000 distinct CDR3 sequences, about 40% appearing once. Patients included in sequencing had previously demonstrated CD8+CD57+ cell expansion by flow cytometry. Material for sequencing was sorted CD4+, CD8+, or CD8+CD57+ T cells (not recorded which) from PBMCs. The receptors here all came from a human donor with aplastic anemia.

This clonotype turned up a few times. The CDR3, as DNA: TGTGCCATCAGTGAGAAGGGTTCAACTAATGAAAAACTGTTTTTT. Protein sequence: CAISEKGSTNEKLFF. The chain joins TRBV10-3 to TRBJ1-4; D call uncertain. V was shortened by 2 bases and J by 0 bases, with 7 bases between the two germline ends. Germline assignment: CDR1 ENHRY and CDR2 SYGVKD. This CDR3 spans 15 amino acids.

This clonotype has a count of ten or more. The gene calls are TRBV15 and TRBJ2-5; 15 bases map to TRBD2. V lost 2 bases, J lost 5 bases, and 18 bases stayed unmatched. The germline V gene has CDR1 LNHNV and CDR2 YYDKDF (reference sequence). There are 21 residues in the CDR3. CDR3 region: CATSRISGLGLAGGRMETQYF. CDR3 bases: TGTGCCACCAGCAGAATATCGGGGTTAGGACTAGCGGGGGGGAGGATGGAGACCCAGTACTTC.

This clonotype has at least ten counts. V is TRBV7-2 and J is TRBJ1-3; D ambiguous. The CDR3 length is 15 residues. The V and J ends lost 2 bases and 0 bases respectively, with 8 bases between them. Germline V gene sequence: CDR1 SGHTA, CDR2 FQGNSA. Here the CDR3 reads CASSLYRSSGNTIYF. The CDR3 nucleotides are TGTGCCAGCAGCTTATACCGGTCCTCTGGAAACACCATATATTTT.

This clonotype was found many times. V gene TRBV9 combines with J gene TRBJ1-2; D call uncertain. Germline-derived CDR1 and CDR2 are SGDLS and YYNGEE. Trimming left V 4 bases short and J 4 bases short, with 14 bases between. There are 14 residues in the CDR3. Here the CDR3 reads CASSSGTETYGYTF. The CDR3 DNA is TGTGCCAGCAGCTCAGGCACGGAGACCTATGGCTACACCTTC.

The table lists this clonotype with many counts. The CDR3 bases are TGCAGTGTTAATCGAGGTAATGAGCAGTTCTTC. Amino acids: CSVNRGNEQFF. This chain connects TRBV20-1 to TRBJ2-1; no firm D call. V lost 7 bases and J lost 7, with 11 bases in between. The CDR3 extends over 11 amino acids. The V gene's germline CDR1 is DFQATT and CDR2 SNEGSKA (reference sequence).

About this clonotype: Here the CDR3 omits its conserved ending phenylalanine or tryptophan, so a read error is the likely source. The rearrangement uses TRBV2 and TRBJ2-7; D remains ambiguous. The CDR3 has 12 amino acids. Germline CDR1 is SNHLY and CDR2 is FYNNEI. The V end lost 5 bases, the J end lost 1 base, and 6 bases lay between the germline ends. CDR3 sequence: CASSSDSYEQYS. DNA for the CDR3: TGTGCCAGCAGTTCTGATTCCTACGAGCAGTACTCC.

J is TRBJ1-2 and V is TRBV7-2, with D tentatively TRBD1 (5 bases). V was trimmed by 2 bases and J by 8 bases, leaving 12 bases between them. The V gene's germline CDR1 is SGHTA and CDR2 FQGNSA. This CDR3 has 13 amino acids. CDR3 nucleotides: TGTGCCAGCAGCTTATCTCGGGGGGGGGGCTACACCTTC. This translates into CASSLSRGGGYTF.

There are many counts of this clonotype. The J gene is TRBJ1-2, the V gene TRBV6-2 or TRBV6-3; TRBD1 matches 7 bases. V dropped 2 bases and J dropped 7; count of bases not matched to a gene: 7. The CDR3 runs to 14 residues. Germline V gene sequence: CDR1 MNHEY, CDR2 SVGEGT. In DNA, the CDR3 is TGTGCCAGCAGTTACACCGGGACAGCCAGTGGCTACACCTTC. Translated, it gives CASSYTGTASGYTF.

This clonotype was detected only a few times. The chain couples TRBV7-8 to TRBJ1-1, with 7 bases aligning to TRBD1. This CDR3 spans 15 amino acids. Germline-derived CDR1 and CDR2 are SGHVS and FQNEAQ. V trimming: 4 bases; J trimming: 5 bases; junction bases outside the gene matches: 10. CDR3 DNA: TGTGCCAGCAGCTCAATACAGGGGCCGAGGACTGAAGCTTTCTTT. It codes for CASSSIQGPRTEAFF.

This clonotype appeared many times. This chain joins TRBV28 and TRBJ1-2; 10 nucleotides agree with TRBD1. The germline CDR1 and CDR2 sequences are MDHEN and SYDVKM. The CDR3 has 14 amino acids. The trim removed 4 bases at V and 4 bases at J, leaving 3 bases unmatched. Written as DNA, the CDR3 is TGTGCCAGCAGTTGGGACAGGGGATCCTATGGCTACACCTTC. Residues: CASSWDRGSYGYTF.

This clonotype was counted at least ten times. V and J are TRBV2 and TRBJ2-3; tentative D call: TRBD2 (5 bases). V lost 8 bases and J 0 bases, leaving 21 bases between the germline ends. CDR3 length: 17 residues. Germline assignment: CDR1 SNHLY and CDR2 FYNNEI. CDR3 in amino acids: CASVARERLGSTDTQYF. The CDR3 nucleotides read TGTGCCAGCGTGGCCCGGGAAAGATTAGGTAGCACAGATACGCAGTATTTT.

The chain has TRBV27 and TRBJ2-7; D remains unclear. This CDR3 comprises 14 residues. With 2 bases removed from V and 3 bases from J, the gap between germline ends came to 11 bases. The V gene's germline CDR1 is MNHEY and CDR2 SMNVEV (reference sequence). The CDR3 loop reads CASSLGQPIYEQYF. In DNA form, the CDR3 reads TGTGCCAGCAGTTTAGGTCAACCCATCTACGAGCAGTACTTC.

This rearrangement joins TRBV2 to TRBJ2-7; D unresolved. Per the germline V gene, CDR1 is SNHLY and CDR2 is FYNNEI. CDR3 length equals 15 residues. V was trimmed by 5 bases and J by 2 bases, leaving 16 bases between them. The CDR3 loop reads CASSPGRVLTYEQYF. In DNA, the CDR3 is TGTGCCAGCAGTCCCGGAAGGGTCCTAACCTACGAGCAGTACTTC.

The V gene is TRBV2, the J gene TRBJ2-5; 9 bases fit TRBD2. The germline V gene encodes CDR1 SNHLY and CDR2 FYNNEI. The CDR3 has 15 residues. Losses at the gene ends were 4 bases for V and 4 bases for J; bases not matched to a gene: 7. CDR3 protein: CASSVGGGARETQYF. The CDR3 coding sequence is TGTGCCAGCAGTGTAGGCGGGGGGGCCCGAGAGACCCAGTACTTC.

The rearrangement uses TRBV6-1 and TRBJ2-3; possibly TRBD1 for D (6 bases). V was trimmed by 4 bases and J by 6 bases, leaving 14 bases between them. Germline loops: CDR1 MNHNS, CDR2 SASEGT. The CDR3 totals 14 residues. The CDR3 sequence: CASSGQGYSDTQYF. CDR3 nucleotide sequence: TGTGCCAGCAGTGGTCAGGGGTATTCGGATACGCAGTATTTT.

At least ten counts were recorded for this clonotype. The chain's CDR3 is CASSLTVPSDEQYF. The CDR3 region has the DNA TGTGCCAGCAGCTTAACTGTCCCCTCGGACGAGCAGTACTTC. This chain joins TRBV7-2 and TRBJ2-7; D not resolved. The CDR3 has 14 residues. Trimming stripped 2 bases from V and 5 bases from J, with 13 bases between. Germline V gene data show CDR1 as SGHTA and CDR2 as FQGNSA.

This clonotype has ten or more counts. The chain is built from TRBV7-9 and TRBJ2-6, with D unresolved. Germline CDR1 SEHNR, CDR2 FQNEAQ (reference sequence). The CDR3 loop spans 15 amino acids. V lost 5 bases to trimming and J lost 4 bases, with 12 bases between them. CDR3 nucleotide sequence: TGTGCCAGCAGCCCTATTCTCAGGGGGGCCAACGTCCTGACTTTC. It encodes CASSPILRGANVLTF. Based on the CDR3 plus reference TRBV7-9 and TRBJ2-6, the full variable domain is DTGVSQNPRHKITKRGQNVTFRCDPISEHNRLYWYRQTLGQGPEFLTYFQNEAQLEKSRLLSDRFSAERPKGSFSTLEIQRTEQGDSAMYLCASSPILRGANVLTFGAGSRLTVL.

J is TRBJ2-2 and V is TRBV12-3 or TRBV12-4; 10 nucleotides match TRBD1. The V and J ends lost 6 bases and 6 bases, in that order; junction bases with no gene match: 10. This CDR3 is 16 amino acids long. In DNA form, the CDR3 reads TGTGCCAGCAGACCCCCGGGACAGGGGTTGTCCGGGGAGCTGTTTTTT. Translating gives CASRPPGQGLSGELFF.

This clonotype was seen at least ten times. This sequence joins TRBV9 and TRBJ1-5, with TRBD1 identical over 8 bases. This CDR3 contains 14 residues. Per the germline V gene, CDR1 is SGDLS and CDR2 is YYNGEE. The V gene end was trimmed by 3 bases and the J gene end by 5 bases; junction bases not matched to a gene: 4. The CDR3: CASSGGTGDQPQHF. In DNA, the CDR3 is TGTGCCAGCAGCGGGGGGACAGGAGATCAGCCCCAGCATTTT. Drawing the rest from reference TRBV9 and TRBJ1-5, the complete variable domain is DSGVTQTPKHLITATGQRVTLRCSPRSGDLSVYWYQQSLDQGLQFLIQYYNGEERAKGNILERFSAQQFPDLHSELNLSSLELGDSALYFCASSGGTGDQPQHFGDGTRLSIL.

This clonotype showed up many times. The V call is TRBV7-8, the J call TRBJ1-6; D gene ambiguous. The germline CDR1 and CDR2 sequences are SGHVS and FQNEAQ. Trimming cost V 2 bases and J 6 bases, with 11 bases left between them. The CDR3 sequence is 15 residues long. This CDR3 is CASSLLPTTNSPLHF. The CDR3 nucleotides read TGTGCCAGCAGCTTATTACCCACAACTAATTCACCCCTCCACTTT.

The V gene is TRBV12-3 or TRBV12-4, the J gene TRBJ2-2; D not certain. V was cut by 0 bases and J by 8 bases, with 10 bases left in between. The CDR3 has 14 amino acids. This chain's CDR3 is CASSLALVAGELFF. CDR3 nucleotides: TGTGCCAGCAGTTTAGCCCTGGTGGCGGGGGAGCTGTTTTTT.

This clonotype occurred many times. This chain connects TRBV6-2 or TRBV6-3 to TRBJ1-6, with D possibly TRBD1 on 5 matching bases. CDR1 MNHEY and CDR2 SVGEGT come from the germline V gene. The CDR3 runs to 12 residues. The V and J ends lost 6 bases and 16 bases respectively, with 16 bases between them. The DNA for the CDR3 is TGTGCCAGCAGACAGACAGTTTCCTTGCTCCACTTT. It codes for CASRQTVSLLHF.

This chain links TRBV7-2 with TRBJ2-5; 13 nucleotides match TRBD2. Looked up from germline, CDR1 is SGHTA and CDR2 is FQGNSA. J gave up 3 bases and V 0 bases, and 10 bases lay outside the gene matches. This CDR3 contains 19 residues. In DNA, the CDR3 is TGTGCCAGCAGCTTAGCAGTTCGCGAGACTAGCGGGGGGAAAGAGACCCAGTACTTC. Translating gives CASSLAVRETSGGKETQYF.

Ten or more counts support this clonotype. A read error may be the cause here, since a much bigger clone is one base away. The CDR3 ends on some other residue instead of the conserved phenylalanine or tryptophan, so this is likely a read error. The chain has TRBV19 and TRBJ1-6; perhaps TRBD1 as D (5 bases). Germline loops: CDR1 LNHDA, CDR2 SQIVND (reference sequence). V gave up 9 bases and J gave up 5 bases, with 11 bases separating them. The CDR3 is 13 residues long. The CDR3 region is CASGDGDNSPLHS. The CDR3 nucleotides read TGTGCCAGCGGGGACGGCGATAATTCACCCCTCCACTCT.

CDR3: CASRSSGPAVESNQPQHF. CDR3 sequence (DNA): TGCGCCAGCCGATCCTCCGGACCGGCTGTGGAAAGCAATCAGCCCCAGCATTTT. The J gene is TRBJ1-5, the V gene TRBV10-2; D remains ambiguous. Trimming pared 8 bases from V and 1 base from J, leaving 24 bases between. Per germline, CDR1 WSHSY and CDR2 SAAADI. This CDR3 spans 18 amino acids.

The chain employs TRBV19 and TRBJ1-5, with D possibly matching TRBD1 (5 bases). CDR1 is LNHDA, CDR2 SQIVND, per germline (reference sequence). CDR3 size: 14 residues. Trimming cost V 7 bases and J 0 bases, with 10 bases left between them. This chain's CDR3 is CASTTVYSNQPQHF. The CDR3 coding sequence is TGTGCCAGTACGACAGTGTATAGCAATCAGCCCCAGCATTTT.